This T cell receptor (beta chain) originates from a study of memory CD4+ T cells and cytomegalovirus serostatus. The wider study: This sample comes from healthy Belgian adults, about nine CMV seropositive, approximately 23 seronegative.

With respect to this clone: The antigen remains undetermined.

Study observations and caveats: CD4+ memory repertoires contained 67 of 164 reported CMV TCRbeta sequences.

Single viable CD3+CD4+CD8-CD45RO+ cells were sorted as the memory CD4+ T cells. Measured with immunoSEQ multiplex PCR; TCRdb has only the in-frame clones, and not every one. The sample shows around 30,000 clones, around 76% of them seen only once. CDR3 size: 15 residues. Sequencing was performed on memory CD4+ T cells from blood. The rearrangement uses TRBV21-1 and TRBJ1-2; the table's D call TRBD1 went unverified against the DNA. TRBV21-1 is noted as a pseudogene. This receptor was obtained from an adult in good health and CMV-seronegative. Some clones in this sample may be carry-over from other donors' samples. Here the CDR3 reads CASSKGGKDLYGYTF. The DNA of the CDR3 is TGTGCCAGCAGCAAAGGGGGCAAAGACCTCTATGGCTACACCTTC.